This TCR beta chain is drawn from a study of T cells in Graves' hyperthyroidism and ophthalmopathy. Study conclusions and caveats: Through a model of 13 V-J features, ophthalmopathy was separated from stable hyperthyroidism. Also found in blood were most expanded thyroid clonotypes above 0.001.

From RNA transcripts, TCR beta CDR3 regions were amplified. Primed by the HTBI set, a first-round RT-PCR was run on the TCR CDR3. In TCRdb, the multiplex PCR reads were re-called with MiXCR into one record per CDR3 protein. Seen here are hundreds of thousands of distinct CDR3 sequences, roughly a third observed once, and the top ten hold around 29%. Germline CDR1 SGHVS, CDR2 FNYEAQ. V was clipped by 3 bases and J by 2 bases, with 10 bases between them. This CDR3 has 14 residues. Over 18 months, lack of ophthalmopathy progression marked Graves' hyperthyroidism as stable. This clonotype was counted at least ten times. Its specificity is unknown.

This TCR was sampled from a woman aged 40 to 50 with Graves' hyperthyroidism. The chain has TRBV7-6 and TRBJ2-5; D not certain. The sequenced sample consisted of blood. This CDR3 reads CASSLLRMQETQYF. The CDR3 DNA is TGTGCCAGCAGCTTGCTCAGGATGCAAGAGACCCAGTACTTC.